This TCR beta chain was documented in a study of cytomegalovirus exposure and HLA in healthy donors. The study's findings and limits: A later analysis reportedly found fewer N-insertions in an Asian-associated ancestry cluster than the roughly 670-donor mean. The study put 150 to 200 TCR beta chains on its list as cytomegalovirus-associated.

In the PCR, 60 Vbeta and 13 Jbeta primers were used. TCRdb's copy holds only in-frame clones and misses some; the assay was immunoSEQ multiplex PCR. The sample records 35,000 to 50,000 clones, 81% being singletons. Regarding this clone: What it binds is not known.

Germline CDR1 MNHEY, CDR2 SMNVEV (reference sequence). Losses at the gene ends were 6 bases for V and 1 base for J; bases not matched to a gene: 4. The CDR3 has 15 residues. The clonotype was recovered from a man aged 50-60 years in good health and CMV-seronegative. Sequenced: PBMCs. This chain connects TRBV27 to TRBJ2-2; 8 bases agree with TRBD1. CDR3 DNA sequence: TGTGCCAGCAGATCAGGGACAGGGAACACCGGGGAGCTGTTTTTT. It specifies CASRSGTGNTGELFF.